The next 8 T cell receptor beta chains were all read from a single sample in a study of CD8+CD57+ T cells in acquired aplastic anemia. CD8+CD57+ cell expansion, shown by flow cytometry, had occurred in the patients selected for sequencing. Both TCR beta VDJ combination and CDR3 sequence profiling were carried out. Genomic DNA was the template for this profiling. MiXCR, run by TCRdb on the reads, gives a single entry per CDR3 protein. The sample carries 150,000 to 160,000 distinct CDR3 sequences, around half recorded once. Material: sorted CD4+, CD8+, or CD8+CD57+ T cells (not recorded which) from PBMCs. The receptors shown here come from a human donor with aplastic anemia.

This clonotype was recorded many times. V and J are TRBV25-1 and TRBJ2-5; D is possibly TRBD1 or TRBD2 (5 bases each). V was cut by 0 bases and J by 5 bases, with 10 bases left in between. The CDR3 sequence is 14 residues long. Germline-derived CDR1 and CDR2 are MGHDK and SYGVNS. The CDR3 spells CASSEYGGVETQYF. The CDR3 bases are TGTGCCAGCAGTGAATATGGGGGTGTTGAGACCCAGTACTTC.

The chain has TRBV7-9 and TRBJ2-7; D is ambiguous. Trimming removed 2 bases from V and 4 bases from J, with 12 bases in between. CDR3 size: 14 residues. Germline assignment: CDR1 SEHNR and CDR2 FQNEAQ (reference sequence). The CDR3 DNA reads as TGTGCCAGCAGCTTACATAACGAGCCGTACGAGCAGTACTTC. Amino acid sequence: CASSLHNEPYEQYF.

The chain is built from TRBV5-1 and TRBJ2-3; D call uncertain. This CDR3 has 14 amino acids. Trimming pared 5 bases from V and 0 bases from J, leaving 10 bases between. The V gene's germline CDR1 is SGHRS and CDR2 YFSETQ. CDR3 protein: CASRRDSSTDTQYF. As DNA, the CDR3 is TGCGCCAGCAGAAGAGATTCCAGCACAGATACGCAGTATTTT.

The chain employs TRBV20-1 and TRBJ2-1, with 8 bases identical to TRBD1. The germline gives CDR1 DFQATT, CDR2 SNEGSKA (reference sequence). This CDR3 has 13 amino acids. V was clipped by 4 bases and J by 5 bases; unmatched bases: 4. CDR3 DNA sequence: TGCAGTGCTACGGACAGGGTTGACAATGAGCAGTTCTTC. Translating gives CSATDRVDNEQFF.

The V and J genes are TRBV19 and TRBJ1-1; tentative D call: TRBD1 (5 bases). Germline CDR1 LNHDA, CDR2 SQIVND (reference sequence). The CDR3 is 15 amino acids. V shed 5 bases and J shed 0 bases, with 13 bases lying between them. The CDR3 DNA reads TGTGCCAGTAGTGACCAGGGACCGATGAACACTGAAGCTTTCTTT. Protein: CASSDQGPMNTEAFF.

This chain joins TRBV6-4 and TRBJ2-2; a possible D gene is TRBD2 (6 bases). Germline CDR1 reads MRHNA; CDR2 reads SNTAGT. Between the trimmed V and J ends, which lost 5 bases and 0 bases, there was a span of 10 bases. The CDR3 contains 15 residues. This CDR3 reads CASSPSGSNTGELFF. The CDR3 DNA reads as TGTGCCAGCAGTCCAAGCGGGTCGAACACCGGGGAGCTGTTTTTT.

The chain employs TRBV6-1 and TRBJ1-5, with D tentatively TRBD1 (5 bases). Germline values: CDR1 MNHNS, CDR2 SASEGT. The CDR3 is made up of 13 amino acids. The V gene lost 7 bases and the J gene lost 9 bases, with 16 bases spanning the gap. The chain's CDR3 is CASKETEARPQHF. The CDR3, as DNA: TGTGCCAGCAAAGAGACAGAAGCAAGGCCCCAGCATTTT.

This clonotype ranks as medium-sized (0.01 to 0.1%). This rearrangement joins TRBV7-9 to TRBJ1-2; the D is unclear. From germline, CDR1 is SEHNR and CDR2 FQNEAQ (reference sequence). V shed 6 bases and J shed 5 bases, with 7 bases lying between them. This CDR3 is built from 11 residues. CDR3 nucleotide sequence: TGTGCCAGCAGTATCGATTATGGCTACACCTTC. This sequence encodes CASSIDYGYTF.